The 26 T cell receptor beta chains in this list originate from one sample, sequenced in a study of T cell responses to AZD1222 COVID-19 vaccine. Some clones are missing from TCRdb's copy, which holds only in-frame ones; the method was immunoSEQ multiplex PCR. The data hold some 110,000 clones, with around 84% observed a single time. The source was peripheral blood, collected 28 days after the second AZD1222 dose. The receptors shown here come from an adult who received the AZD1222 COVID-19 vaccine.

The chain joins TRBV5-4 to TRBJ1-5; D unresolved. CDR1 and CDR2 from the germline V gene are SGHNT and YYREEE (reference sequence). CDR3 length: 17 residues. Trimming removed 2 bases at V and 0 bases at J, with 15 bases between. DNA of the CDR3: TGTGCCAGCAGCTTTCTCATAAACAAGTATAGCAATCAGCCCCAGCATTTT. Residues: CASSFLINKYSNQPQHF. Supplemented by reference TRBV5-4 and TRBJ1-5, the full variable domain reads ETGVTQSPTHLIKTRGQQVTLRCSSQSGHNTVSWYQQALGQGPQFIFQYYREEENGRGNFPPRFSGLQFPNYSSELNVNALELDDSALYLCASSFLINKYSNQPQHFGDGTRLSIL.

This chain uses TRBV30 with TRBJ1-3, with unresolved D. CDR1 is GTSNPN and CDR2 is SVGIG in the germline V gene (reference sequence). CDR3 length: 15 amino acids. V gave up 2 bases and J gave up 0 bases, with 11 bases separating them. In DNA, the CDR3 is TGTGCCTGGAGTATCGGACGGTACTCTGGAAACACCATATATTTT. Its translation: CAWSIGRYSGNTIYF.

The chain couples TRBV7-9 to TRBJ1-5; D not resolved. The V end was cut by 5 bases, the J end by 7 bases, with 15 bases between. The CDR3 covers 14 residues. Germline V gives CDR1 SEHNR, CDR2 FQNEAQ (reference sequence). CDR3 DNA sequence: TGTGCCAGCAGCGATGGACGTCGGGGACAGCCCCAGCATTTT. The encoded protein is CASSDGRRGQPQHF.

The rearrangement uses TRBV24-1 and TRBJ2-3, with D perhaps TRBD2 (8 bases). V gave up 4 bases and J gave up 4 bases, with 41 bases separating them. The germline gives CDR1 KGHDR, CDR2 SFDVKD. The CDR3 runs to 24 residues. This chain's CDR3 is CATSDPLPAWASGSRGGSSDTQYF. The CDR3 nucleotides read TGTGCCACCAGTGACCCCCTCCCCGCCTGGGCTAGCGGGTCCAGGGGGGGTTCGTCAGATACGCAGTATTTT.

The chain links TRBV29-1 to TRBJ2-1, with D possibly being TRBD1 or TRBD2 (7 bases each). Germline V gene lookup returns CDR1 SQVTM and CDR2 ANQGSEA. Trimming removed 4 bases at V and 0 bases at J, with 19 bases between. The CDR3 has 17 residues. In nucleotides, the CDR3 is TGCAGCGTTGTGCTGGGGAGGGGGCCGAGCTCCTACAATGAGCAGTTCTTC. As protein: CSVVLGRGPSSYNEQFF.

The chain carries TRBV14 and TRBJ1-2; the D is unclear. Germline assignment: CDR1 SGHDN and CDR2 FVKESK. Trimming removed 1 base at V and 6 bases at J, with 18 bases between. This CDR3 region has 16 residues. The CDR3 reads CASSQGPGPGKDGYTF. The CDR3 region has the DNA TGTGCCAGCAGCCAAGGACCCGGACCGGGAAAGGATGGCTACACCTTC.

The V call is TRBV9, the J call TRBJ1-1, with D unresolved. The ends were cut back, 0 bases at V and 5 bases at J, with 11 bases in the middle. This CDR3 comprises 14 residues. Germline lookup yields CDR1 SGDLS and CDR2 YYNGEE. The CDR3 region has the DNA TGTGCCAGCAGCGTAGAAGGGATTGGGACTGAAGCTTTCTTT. It encodes CASSVEGIGTEAFF.

The chain is built from TRBV19 and TRBJ2-1; TRBD1 or TRBD2 may be the D gene (6 bases each). Trimming left V 5 bases short and J 12 bases short, with 20 bases between. This CDR3 has 14 residues. Germline V gene data show CDR1 as LNHDA and CDR2 as SQIVND (reference sequence). The CDR3 sequence is CASSENREDWGQFF. The CDR3 DNA follows: TGTGCCAGTAGTGAGAACAGGGAGGATTGGGGGCAGTTCTTC.

The CDR3 DNA reads TGTGCCAGCAGCCAAGATCGGCCGGGCTCCTATAATTCACCCCTCCACTTT. Protein sequence: CASSQDRPGSYNSPLHF. This chain links TRBV14 with TRBJ1-6; D gene unclear. Trimming cost V 0 bases and J 0 bases, with 9 bases left between them. Germline V gene sequence: CDR1 SGHDN, CDR2 FVKESK. This CDR3 has 17 residues.

This clone was detected only once. V and J are TRBV4-3 and TRBJ2-2; D unclear. The CDR3 consists of 15 residues. CDR1 is LGHNA, CDR2 YSLEER, per germline. Trimming shortened V by 0 bases and J by 1 base, and 6 bases separated the two germline ends. The CDR3 bases are TGCGCCAGCAGCCAAGACAGGAGGAACACCGGGGAGCTGTTTTTT. This gives the protein CASSQDRRNTGELFF.

The V and J genes are TRBV27 and TRBJ2-1; the D call may be TRBD1 or TRBD2 (5 bases each). Trimming took 8 bases from V and 3 from J, leaving 17 bases between them. CDR1 is MNHEY, CDR2 SMNVEV, per germline (reference sequence). This CDR3 is built from 15 residues. The CDR3 DNA reads TGTGCCAGCGGTCTTAGGGGACCGGACTACAATGAGCAGTTCTTC. It codes for CASGLRGPDYNEQFF.

This clone was seen a handful of times. This chain links TRBV6-5 with TRBJ2-7; D is undetermined. V was shortened by 6 bases and J by 2 bases, with 11 bases between the two germline ends. Germline CDR1 and CDR2: MNHEY and SVGAGI. The CDR3 extends over 13 amino acids. CDR3 nucleotide sequence: TGTGCCAGCAGCAAAGACGAAACCTACGAGCAGTACTTC. Its translation is CASSKDETYEQYF.

This chain joins TRBV10-3 and TRBJ1-5; the match to TRBD1 covers 7 bases. CDR1 ENHRY and CDR2 SYGVKD come from the germline V gene. The ends lost 3 bases at V and 4 bases at J; junction bases unmatched: 6. The CDR3 is 15 amino acids. The CDR3 region has the DNA TGTGCCATCAGTGAATCGACAGGGAATAATCAGCCCCAGCATTTT. It specifies CAISESTGNNQPQHF.

This chain connects TRBV6-1 to TRBJ2-1; D remains unclear. Trimming removed 2 bases from V and 9 bases from J, with 8 bases in between. Per the germline V gene, CDR1 is MNHNS and CDR2 is SASEGT. The length of the CDR3 is 12 residues. This chain's CDR3 is CASSERLGEQFF. The CDR3 bases are TGTGCCAGCAGTGAAAGGTTGGGTGAGCAGTTCTTC.

The rearrangement joins TRBV21-1 to TRBJ2-3; TRBD2 reflects the table's D call only, with no check against the DNA. TRBV21-1 is a pseudogene. This CDR3 has 19 residues. Written as DNA, the CDR3 is TGTGCCAGCAGCAAAGCGGTAGCGGGAGGGCTTTTTATGTTCGATACGCAGTATTTT. Amino acid sequence: CASSKAVAGGLFMFDTQYF.

The chain has TRBV5-6 and TRBJ2-3; 10 bases line up with TRBD1. Germline V lookup: CDR1 SGHDT, CDR2 YYEEEE. V was pared by 2 bases and J by 1 base, with 7 bases of the junction left unmatched. CDR3 length equals 17 residues. CDR3 in DNA: TGTGCCAGCAGCTTCCCTTCCGGGACAGGGGGCACAGATACGCAGTATTTT. Translated, it gives CASSFPSGTGGTDTQYF.

The V gene is TRBV7-9, the J gene TRBJ1-2; a possible D gene is TRBD1 (6 bases). The V end was cut by 4 bases, the J end by 3 bases, with 21 bases between. The CDR3 loop spans 17 amino acids. Germline CDR1 SEHNR, CDR2 FQNEAQ (reference sequence). CDR3 sequence reads: CASSSPTRGGGDYGYTF. The CDR3 DNA reads TGTGCCAGCAGCTCCCCCACGAGGGGAGGGGGGGACTATGGCTACACCTTC.

This chain links TRBV7-2 with TRBJ2-3; no clear D gene. V gave up 5 bases and J gave up 3 bases, with 12 bases separating them. Germline V CDR1 and CDR2: SGHTA, FQGNSA. This CDR3 comprises 14 residues. The CDR3 reads CASSVRSGTDTQYF. CDR3 DNA: TGTGCCAGCAGCGTGCGGTCCGGGACAGATACGCAGTATTTT.

This clone has just a few counts. The V call is TRBV4-2, the J call TRBJ1-2; 7 nucleotides line up with TRBD1. This CDR3 is 15 amino acids long. Germline loops: CDR1 LGHNA, CDR2 YNFKEQ. After removal of 2 bases from V and 9 bases from J, the junction contained 12 bases not matched to a gene. The CDR3 region has the DNA TGTGCCAGCAGCCAAACCATGACAGGGCGGGATCGCTACACCTTC. Its protein product is CASSQTMTGRDRYTF.

The CDR3: CAWSPLRVSEKLFF. The CDR3 DNA is TGTGCCTGGAGTCCCCTTCGGGTCAGCGAAAAACTGTTTTTT. The chain employs TRBV30 and TRBJ1-4; D is uncertain. The CDR3 extends over 14 amino acids. CDR1 is GTSNPN, CDR2 SVGIG, per germline (reference sequence). Trimming pared 2 bases from V and 8 bases from J, leaving 15 bases between.

This chain links TRBV2 with TRBJ1-4; D unclear. There are 15 residues in the CDR3. Trimming took 6 bases from V and 4 from J, leaving 15 bases between them. CDR1 and CDR2 (germline): SNHLY, FYNNEI. This CDR3 reads CASRPRSVNNEKLFF. CDR3 DNA: TGTGCCAGCAGACCCAGAAGCGTGAATAATGAAAAACTGTTTTTT.

The V and J genes are TRBV2 and TRBJ2-2; 8 bases match TRBD1. Germline assignment: CDR1 SNHLY and CDR2 FYNNEI. This CDR3 comprises 14 residues. V shed 8 bases, J shed 5 bases, and the junction held 7 bases outside the gene matches. For the CDR3, the DNA is TGTGCCAGCGTACCGGGACAGGCAACCGGGGAGCTGTTTTTT. The encoded protein is CASVPGQATGELFF. Full variable domain (missing parts from reference TRBV2 and TRBJ2-2): EPEVTQTPSHQVTQMGQEVILRCVPISNHLYFYWYRQILGQKVEFLVSFYNNEISEKSEIFDDQFSVERPDGSNFTLKIRSTKLEDSAMYFCASVPGQATGELFFGEGSRLTVL.

The chain employs TRBV4-1 and TRBJ2-7, with 7 bases aligning to TRBD2. The V gene's germline CDR1 is MGHRA and CDR2 YSYEKL. The CDR3 length is 20 residues. Losses at the gene ends were 1 base for V and 0 bases for J; bases not matched to a gene: 18. CDR3 amino acids: CASSQVIIPPSGQSSYEQYF. CDR3 DNA: TGCGCCAGCAGCCAAGTTATTATACCTCCTAGCGGCCAAAGCTCCTACGAGCAGTACTTC.

This clone has a handful of counts. The rearrangement uses TRBV27 and TRBJ2-7; a weak D match, TRBD1 (5 bases). Trimming removed 7 bases from V and 6 bases from J, with 10 bases in between. This CDR3 has 11 amino acids. Germline assignment: CDR1 MNHEY and CDR2 SMNVEV (reference sequence). The DNA of the CDR3 is TGTGCCAGCAACCAGGGTGGCGAGCAGTACTTC. It specifies CASNQGGEQYF.

This sequence joins TRBV7-9 and TRBJ1-1, with D maybe TRBD1 (6 bases). The ends were cut back, 4 bases at V and 4 bases at J, with 25 bases in the middle. This CDR3 is 18 amino acids long. Looked up from germline, CDR1 is SEHNR and CDR2 is FQNEAQ (reference sequence). This chain's CDR3 is CASSYRLKAGDYGTEAFF. The DNA of the CDR3 is TGTGCCAGCAGCTACCGACTAAAAGCAGGGGACTATGGCACTGAAGCTTTCTTT.

The chain links TRBV4-1 to TRBJ1-1; 8 bases agree with TRBD1. Losses at the gene ends were 2 bases for V and 5 bases for J; bases not matched to a gene: 4. Per the germline V gene, CDR1 is MGHRA and CDR2 is YSYEKL. CDR3 length equals 14 residues. In nucleotides, the CDR3 is TGCGCCAGCAGCCAACCGACAGGGGAGACTGAAGCTTTCTTT. Amino acids: CASSQPTGETEAFF.